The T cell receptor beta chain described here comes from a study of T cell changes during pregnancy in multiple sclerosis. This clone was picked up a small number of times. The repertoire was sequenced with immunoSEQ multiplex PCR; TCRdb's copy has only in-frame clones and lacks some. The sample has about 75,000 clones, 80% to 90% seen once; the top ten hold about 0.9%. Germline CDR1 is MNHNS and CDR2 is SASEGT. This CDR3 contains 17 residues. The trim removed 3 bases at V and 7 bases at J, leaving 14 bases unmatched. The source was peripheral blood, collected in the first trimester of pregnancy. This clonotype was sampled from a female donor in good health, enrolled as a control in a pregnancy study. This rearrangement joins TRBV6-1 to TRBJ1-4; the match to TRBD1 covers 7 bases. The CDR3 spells CASSDQSRQGFGEKLFF. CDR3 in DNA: TGTGCCAGCAGTGACCAGTCGAGACAGGGTTTCGGTGAAAAACTGTTTTTT.